This T cell receptor beta chain is from a study of glioma-infiltrating T cells after dendritic cell vaccination. The immunoSEQ assay amplified TCRB CDR3 from up to about 2 ug DNA. Here immunoSEQ multiplex PCR was the method, and the copy in TCRdb shows in-frame clones only, minus some. The sample has tens of thousands of clones; roughly 87% are singletons. The sample holds a few counts of this clone. CDR1 and CDR2 from the germline V gene are SGHRS and YFSETQ. With V trimmed by 5 bases and J by 7 bases, 10 bases remained unmatched. This CDR3 spans 14 amino acids. The sequence derives from a human donor with glioblastoma. The gene calls are TRBV5-1 and TRBJ1-1; TRBD1 matches 8 bases. Sequencing used blood, obtained before dendritic cell vaccination. CDR3 sequence reads: CASRDYTGGSEAFF. DNA for the CDR3: TGCGCCAGCAGGGACTATACAGGGGGGAGTGAAGCTTTCTTT. Together with reference TRBV5-1 and TRBJ1-1, the CDR3 gives the full variable domain: KAGVTQTPRYLIKTRGQQVTLSCSPISGHRSVSWYQQTPGQGLQFLFEYFSETQRNKGNFPGRFSGRQFSNSRSEMNVSTLELGDSALYLCASRDYTGGSEAFFGQGTRLTVV.